A single sample gave rise to the 24 T cell receptor beta chains below, sequenced in a study of T cells in tuberculosis. Libraries were prepared by immunoSEQ multiplex PCR; TCRdb keeps only in-frame clonotypes and omits some of them. The top ten clones hold less than 2.5% of a sample with some 90,000 clones, roughly 88% of them seen once. After thawing and overnight rest, PBMC were stained with GMM-loaded CD1B tetramer, viability dye and anti-CD3 for sorting. CD1B tetramers were loaded with Rhodococcus equi-derived C32 glucose monomycolate. Specimen: CD1b-GMM tetramer-negative cells sorted from PBMCs. All receptors derive from an adult woman with latent tuberculosis.

The chain employs TRBV7-3 and TRBJ2-1; 7 bases line up with TRBD2. Trimming removed 1 base from V and 12 bases from J; junction bases left unmatched: 12. This CDR3 has 15 residues. CDR1 and CDR2 (germline): SGHTA, FQGTGA. The CDR3 nucleotides read TGTGCCAGCAGCTTAAATTTCGTGCGGGGGTCTGTGCAGTTCTTC. Translated, it gives CASSLNFVRGSVQFF.

This clone showed up just once. J is TRBJ1-4 and V is TRBV6-5; unclear D gene. The germline V gene encodes CDR1 MNHEY and CDR2 SVGAGI. The CDR3 is 12 amino acids. V shed 6 bases and J shed 8 bases, with 10 bases lying between them. As DNA, the CDR3 is TGTGCCAGCAGCATTCAAATGGAAAAACTGTTTTTT. Its protein is CASSIQMEKLFF.

This clone was picked up one time. The chain uses TRBV6-5 and TRBJ1-1; D not certain. V was shortened by 6 bases and J by 7 bases, with 18 bases between the two germline ends. Germline V gene data show CDR1 as MNHEY and CDR2 as SVGAGI. The CDR3 is made up of 14 amino acids. The CDR3 here is CASSPTFSRLEAFF. The CDR3 DNA sequence: TGTGCCAGCAGCCCCACTTTTAGTCGCCTTGAAGCTTTCTTT.

The chain recombines TRBV5-1 with TRBJ2-1; a possible D gene is TRBD2 (5 bases). The CDR3 runs to 15 residues. The germline V and J ends were trimmed by 0 bases and 7 bases, with 14 bases remaining between them. Germline CDR1 reads SGHRS; CDR2 reads YFSETQ. CDR3 nucleotides: TGCGCCAGCAGCTTGGAACCGGGCCCGGGAAATGAGCAGTTCTTC. It codes for CASSLEPGPGNEQFF.

This sequence joins TRBV18 and TRBJ2-5; D may be TRBD2 (5 bases). The CDR3 is made up of 13 amino acids. Trimming took 5 bases from V and 5 from J, leaving 12 bases between them. Per germline, CDR1 KGHSH and CDR2 LQKENI. The CDR3 bases are TGTGCCAGCTCAATCCCGGGGATGGAGACCCAGTACTTC. It translates to CASSIPGMETQYF.

J is TRBJ2-7 and V is TRBV5-1; no clear D gene. Germline V CDR1 and CDR2: SGHRS, YFSETQ. Trimming removed 6 bases at V and 1 base at J, with 14 bases between. The CDR3 has 14 residues. The CDR3 protein is CASKSETQSYEQYF. DNA for the CDR3: TGCGCCAGCAAAAGTGAAACACAGTCCTACGAGCAGTACTTC.

The chain couples TRBV7-2 to TRBJ1-5, with D possibly TRBD1 on 5 matching bases. This CDR3 region has 16 residues. Per the germline V gene, CDR1 is SGHTA and CDR2 is FQGNSA. Trimming removed 2 bases at V and 0 bases at J, with 11 bases between. The DNA of the CDR3 is TGTGCCAGCAGCTTAAGGGCAGGGAATAGCAATCAGCCCCAGCATTTT. Protein sequence: CASSLRAGNSNQPQHF.

This clone was found once. The V and J genes are TRBV5-6 and TRBJ1-5; 7 bases are shared with TRBD1. Germline V gives CDR1 SGHDT, CDR2 YYEEEE. Trimming at V came to 2 bases and at J to 6 bases, leaving 11 bases not matched to a gene. The CDR3 loop spans 16 amino acids. For the CDR3, the DNA is TGTGCCAGCAGCTTTGGGACAGCTAGGGAGAGTCAGCCCCAGCATTTT. Translation: CASSFGTARESQPQHF.

The rearrangement uses TRBV27 and TRBJ1-2, with D maybe TRBD1 (6 bases). V was trimmed by 5 bases and J by 4 bases, leaving 17 bases between them. The CDR3 sequence is 15 residues long. The germline V gene encodes CDR1 MNHEY and CDR2 SMNVEV (reference sequence). CDR3 sequence: CASSPLTGGLYGYTF. The CDR3 DNA is TGTGCCAGCAGTCCACTGACAGGAGGACTCTATGGCTACACCTTC.

CDR3 nucleotides: TGTGCCAGCAGTGAAGAACAGGTGGGGGGAGAGCCCCAGCATTTT. It specifies CASSEEQVGGEPQHF. The rearrangement uses TRBV2 and TRBJ1-5; D is perhaps TRBD1 (5 bases). This CDR3 is built from 15 residues. V was clipped by 1 base and J by 8 bases, with 15 bases between them. Germline V lookup: CDR1 SNHLY, CDR2 FYNNEI.

The V and J genes are TRBV12-5 and TRBJ1-2; 8 nucleotides align to TRBD1. The CDR3 totals 12 residues. The V and J ends lost 9 bases and 4 bases, in that order; junction bases with no gene match: 4. Germline assignment: CDR1 LGHNT and CDR2 FRNRAP. CDR3 sequence reads: CASQGASYGYTF. In DNA, the CDR3 is TGTGCTAGCCAGGGGGCGAGCTATGGCTACACCTTC.

This chain joins TRBV11-2 and TRBJ2-7; 7 bases align to TRBD1. Looked up from germline, CDR1 is SGHAT and CDR2 is FQNNGV. With 1 base clipped from V and 3 bases from J, the junction kept 3 bases outside the gene matches. The CDR3 length is 14 residues. The CDR3 loop reads CASSLGTGLYEQYF. The CDR3 DNA reads as TGTGCCAGCAGCTTAGGGACAGGCCTCTACGAGCAGTACTTC.

This chain connects TRBV18 to TRBJ1-2; 8 nucleotides line up with TRBD1. The CDR3 totals 15 residues. From germline, CDR1 is KGHSH and CDR2 LQKENI. Trimming removed 3 bases from V and 3 bases from J; junction bases left unmatched: 6. CDR3 in DNA: TGTGCCAGCTCACCGGCGGACAGGGCAGACTATGGCTACACCTTC. Encoded protein: CASSPADRADYGYTF.

A single count supports this clone. V is TRBV6-1 and J is TRBJ1-3; 8 bases fit TRBD1. Unmatched junction bases numbered 9, after V lost 6 bases and J lost 8 bases. The V gene's germline CDR1 is MNHNS and CDR2 SASEGT. The CDR3 covers 14 residues. The CDR3 loop reads CASREQGVMDTIYF. The CDR3 DNA is TGTGCCAGCAGGGAACAGGGGGTAATGGACACCATATATTTT.

The CDR3 spells CASSLGGLAYNEQFF. The CDR3 DNA reads as TGTGCCAGCAGTTTAGGGGGACTAGCCTACAATGAGCAGTTCTTC. The chain carries TRBV27 and TRBJ2-1; 8 bases align to TRBD2. Germline CDR1 is MNHEY and CDR2 is SMNVEV (reference sequence). The CDR3 sequence is 15 residues long. Germline trimming cut 2 bases from V and 2 bases from J; bases unmatched to any gene: 2.

About this clone: Other DNA sequences in this sample translate to the same CDR3. The chain uses TRBV11-2 and TRBJ2-1; D is perhaps TRBD2 (5 bases). Trimming stripped 3 bases from V and 9 bases from J, with 12 bases between. The CDR3 has 13 residues. Germline assignment: CDR1 SGHAT and CDR2 FQNNGV. CDR3 amino acids: CASSFSPGVEQFF. CDR3 sequence (DNA): TGTGCCAGCAGCTTTAGCCCCGGGGTTGAGCAGTTCTTC.

The J gene is TRBJ2-7, the V gene TRBV5-6; perhaps TRBD1 as D (5 bases). Germline V gives CDR1 SGHDT, CDR2 YYEEEE. This CDR3 has 15 residues. Trimming shortened V by 3 bases and J by 3 bases, and 16 bases separated the two germline ends. The CDR3 loop is CASSSRMGRDYEQYV. CDR3 DNA: TGTGCCAGCAGCTCCCGAATGGGCAGGGACTACGAGCAGTACGTC.

This clone was recorded once. The chain joins TRBV5-1 to TRBJ2-2; the D gene is possibly TRBD2 (6 bases). Germline V CDR1 and CDR2: SGHRS, YFSETQ. This CDR3 has 13 amino acids. V lost 8 bases, J lost 6 bases, and 14 bases lay in between. CDR3 bases: TGCGCCAGTGCTTTTGCGGGGTCCGGGGAGCTGTTTTTT. Residues: CASAFAGSGELFF.

In DNA, the CDR3 is TGTGCCAGCAGTTCGACACCGAACAATGAGCAGTTCTTC. It is translated as CASSSTPNNEQFF. The chain recombines TRBV27 with TRBJ2-1; D gene uncertain. In germline, CDR1 is MNHEY, CDR2 SMNVEV (reference sequence). This CDR3 has 13 amino acids. Trimming took off 4 bases at V and 5 bases at J, with 9 bases between the two ends.

CDR3 nucleotides: TGTGCCACCAGCTCGAAAACAGGGAACACTGAAGCTTTCTTT. Encoded protein: CATSSKTGNTEAFF. The rearrangement uses TRBV15 and TRBJ1-1, with D possibly being TRBD1 (5 bases). Germline V gives CDR1 LNHNV, CDR2 YYDKDF (reference sequence). Trimming shortened V by 5 bases and J by 1 base, and 11 bases separated the two germline ends. The CDR3 has 14 residues.

The gene calls are TRBV5-8 and TRBJ2-5; the match to TRBD2 covers 14 bases. CDR1 and CDR2 (germline): SGHTS, YDEGEE. The CDR3 covers 18 residues. Trimming cost V 4 bases and J 2 bases; bases outside gene matches: 10. CDR3 sequence reads: CASSPGTSGGLVQETQYF. The CDR3, as DNA: TGTGCCAGCAGCCCGGGGACTAGCGGGGGTTTAGTACAAGAGACCCAGTACTTC.

V and J are TRBV5-1 and TRBJ2-3; TRBD2 aligns across 9 bases. Germline V gene lookup returns CDR1 SGHRS and CDR2 YFSETQ. The CDR3 runs to 15 residues. With 5 bases clipped from V and 6 bases from J, the junction kept 10 bases outside the gene matches. The chain's CDR3 is CASRFEASGVDTQYF. The CDR3 DNA follows: TGCGCCAGCAGGTTCGAAGCTAGCGGGGTGGATACGCAGTATTTT.

This clone came up a few times. The chain couples TRBV6-6 to TRBJ2-5, with D possibly matching TRBD1 (5 bases). V was pared by 4 bases and J by 5 bases, with 11 bases between. CDR1 is MNHNY and CDR2 is SVGAGI in the germline V gene (reference sequence). This CDR3 is 13 amino acids long. As DNA, the CDR3 is TGTGCCAGCAGTTCCGACAGCTATGAGACCCAGTACTTC. This codes for CASSSDSYETQYF.

V usage is TRBV19 and J usage is TRBJ1-2; a possible D gene is TRBD1 (5 bases). The germline V gene has CDR1 LNHDA and CDR2 SQIVND (reference sequence). The CDR3 extends over 13 amino acids. Deletions cut 6 bases from V and 6 bases from J, with 14 bases between. The CDR3 DNA is TGTGCCAGTAGGACAGTCCGGGAGGATGGCTACACCTTC. Its protein product is CASRTVREDGYTF.